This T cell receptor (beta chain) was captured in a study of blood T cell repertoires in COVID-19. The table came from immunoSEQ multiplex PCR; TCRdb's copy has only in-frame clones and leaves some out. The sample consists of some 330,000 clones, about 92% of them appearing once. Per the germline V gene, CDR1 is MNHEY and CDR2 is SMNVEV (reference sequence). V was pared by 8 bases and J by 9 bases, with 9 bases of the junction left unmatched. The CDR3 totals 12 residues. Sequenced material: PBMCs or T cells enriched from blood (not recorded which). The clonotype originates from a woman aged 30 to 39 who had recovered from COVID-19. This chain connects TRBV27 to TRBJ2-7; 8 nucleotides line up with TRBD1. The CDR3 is CASGTGSQGQYF. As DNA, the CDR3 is TGTGCCAGCGGGACAGGAAGTCAAGGGCAGTACTTC.